This T cell receptor (beta chain) was sequenced in a study of blood T cell repertoires in COVID-19. TCRdb's table, derived via immunoSEQ multiplex PCR, lists solely in-frame clones and lacks some. The data hold fewer than 200,000 clones, with 80% to 90% observed a single time. The sequencing input was PBMCs or T cells enriched from blood (not recorded which). The sequence came from a man aged 50-60 years who had recovered from COVID-19.

CDR3 residues: CASSMDRADYGYTF. The CDR3 DNA reads TGCGCCAGCAGCATGGACAGGGCAGACTATGGCTACACCTTC. The chain is built from TRBV5-1 and TRBJ1-2; TRBD1 matches 8 bases. The CDR3 contains 14 residues. CDR1 and CDR2 from the germline V gene are SGHRS and YFSETQ. The V gene end was trimmed by 4 bases and the J gene end by 3 bases; junction bases not matched to a gene: 5.